A single TCR beta chain is shown here with its context. This CDR3 has 16 residues. The ends lost 4 bases at V and 4 bases at J; junction bases unmatched: 12. Germline V gives CDR1 SGHVS, CDR2 FQNEAQ. The sample is drawn from a study of blood T cell repertoires in COVID-19. Study summary: Sources were T cells, B-cell-depleted T cells, or PBMCs; the material itself was cDNA or gDNA.

Repertoires were generated with immunoSEQ multiplex PCR, while TCRdb's copy carries only in-frame clones and drops some. The data show 50,000 to 55,000 clones, over 75% seen once. This clonotype was obtained from a human donor with active COVID-19. The donor label of this sample is uncertain. The source material was peripheral blood. V and J are TRBV7-8 and TRBJ2-5; 7 bases fit TRBD2. The CDR3 reads CASSSPPRTRRETQYF. The CDR3 nucleotides are TGTGCCAGCAGCTCCCCCCCTCGGACTAGAAGAGAGACCCAGTACTTC.